The 2 T cell receptor beta chains presented below share a single source sample, sequenced in a study of untreated major depressive disorder. Only in-frame clones appear in the TCRdb table, and some are missing; sequencing was by immunoSEQ multiplex PCR. The profile shows 15,000 to 20,000 clones, approximately 81% of them singletons. The specimen was CD4+ T cells from PBMCs. All receptors derive from a woman in her 30s in good health.

This clone appeared a few times. The genes are TRBV2 and TRBJ1-1; weak D call: TRBD1 (5 bases). The V end was cut by 6 bases, the J end by 0 bases, with 11 bases between. CDR1 and CDR2 (germline): SNHLY, FYNNEI. The CDR3 is 14 amino acids. The CDR3 DNA sequence: TGTGCCAGCAGGAACAGGTTTATGAACACTGAAGCTTTCTTT. This codes for CASRNRFMNTEAFF.

This clone was seen just once. The CDR3 region is CAWSVGTAGGQPQHF. The CDR3 DNA reads as TGTGCCTGGAGTGTGGGAACAGCCGGCGGGCAGCCCCAGCATTTT. This chain connects TRBV30 to TRBJ1-5; D is unclear. The V and J ends lost 0 bases and 7 bases respectively, with 16 bases between them. The CDR3 length is 15 residues. Germline loops: CDR1 GTSNPN, CDR2 SVGIG (reference sequence).